This T cell receptor (beta chain) was obtained from a study of blood T cells in healthy people across ages. The study, taken as a whole, reports: Investigators treated diversity estimates from one million T cells as underestimates. Leaving the PBMCs unsorted stopped any conclusive comparison of naive versus antigen-experienced cells.

The use of a sample-barcoded 5' primer and a J-beta primer mix characterized a second PCR of roughly 6 to 12 cycles. TCRdb used MiXCR to reprocess the 5' RACE reads, holding one entry per CDR3 protein. Here the sample spans about 1.1 million distinct CDR3 sequences, approximately 38% being singletons. The CDR3 sequence is 15 residues long. J was trimmed by 6 bases and V by 2 bases; bases with no gene match: 7. Germline lookup yields CDR1 MDHEN and CDR2 SYDVKM. In this sample, this clonotype turned up a few times. Its target is unknown. The receptor's source is a man between 18 and 35 years old in good health. This sequence joins TRBV28 and TRBJ1-5, with 7 bases matching TRBD1. Specimen: blood. CDR3 protein: CASSLPDRAVQPQHF. DNA for the CDR3: TGTGCCAGCAGTTTACCTGACAGGGCGGTTCAGCCCCAGCATTTT. The full variable domain, completed using reference TRBV28 and TRBJ1-5, is DVKVTQSSRYLVKRTGEKVFLECVQDMDHENMFWYRQDPGLGLRLIYFSYDVKMKEKGDIPEGYSVSREKKERFSLILESASTNQTSMYLCASSLPDRAVQPQHFGDGTRLSIL.